One and the same sample provided the 29 T cell receptor beta chains below, sequenced in a study of metastatic and nonmetastatic thyroid tumors (dated by TCRdb to 2018 to 2021). No patient had received any treatment before thyroid surgery. Library preparation employed PCR. TCRdb shows the sequencer as Illumina HiSeq 4000. TCRdb redid the processing of the public reads, applying fastp at Q25 and MiXCR, and retained in-frame beta chains. The sample yields about 33,000 clones; 15% to 20% were counted once. In total, the top ten clones hold approximately 4.8% of the sample. Sequenced material: blood. These receptors originate from a female donor with papillary thyroid cancer or a benign thyroid nodule (not recorded which). Some clones in this sample may be carry-over from other donors' samples.

This clone has at least ten counts. The V call is TRBV5-7, the J call TRBJ2-7, with 8 nucleotides matching TRBD2. TRBV5-7 is given ORF status, its function remaining uncertain. After removal of 4 bases from V and 3 bases from J, the junction contained 21 bases not matched to a gene. This CDR3 has 19 amino acids. In DNA, the CDR3 is TGTGCCAGCAGCGGGGGGGCTCGTGGGACTTTAGCGGGGTTCTACGAGCAGTACTTC. It encodes CASSGGARGTLAGFYEQYF.

This clone was recorded at least ten times. The CDR3 protein is CASRPRPGVLYEQYF. Here the CDR3 DNA reads TGTGCCAGCCGTCCACGACCGGGCGTCTTGTACGAGCAGTACTTC. The chain couples TRBV27 to TRBJ2-7; no clear D. Looked up from germline, CDR1 is MNHEY and CDR2 is SMNVEV (reference sequence). The CDR3 is 15 residues long. Trimming removed 8 bases from V and 4 bases from J, with 21 bases in between.

This clone was detected ten times or more. This rearrangement joins TRBV3-1 to TRBJ1-6, with D tentatively TRBD1 (5 bases). From germline, CDR1 is LGHDT and CDR2 YNNKEL (reference sequence). The CDR3 runs 18 residues. With 0 bases removed from V and 13 bases from J, the gap between germline ends came to 25 bases. This CDR3 reads CASSQDQPTATEKFPLHF. In nucleotides, the CDR3 is TGTGCCAGCAGCCAAGATCAACCGACGGCGACAGAAAAATTCCCCCTCCACTTT.

This clone was observed many times. V usage is TRBV2 and J usage is TRBJ1-3; D gene uncertain. CDR3 length: 13 amino acids. V lost 8 bases and J lost 4, with 12 bases in between. The germline gives CDR1 SNHLY, CDR2 FYNNEI. CDR3 in amino acids: CASLSVAGNTIYF. In DNA form, the CDR3 reads TGTGCCAGCTTATCAGTAGCGGGAAACACCATATATTTT.

This clone was counted at least ten times. This chain joins TRBV5-6 and TRBJ1-2; TRBD1 agrees at 7 bases. This CDR3 is 16 amino acids long. Per the germline V gene, CDR1 is SGHDT and CDR2 is YYEEEE. J gave up 0 bases and V 4 bases, and 9 bases lay outside the gene matches. The CDR3 reads CASSRAGTVSNYGYTF. As DNA, the CDR3 is TGTGCCAGCAGCCGCGCCGGGACAGTATCTAACTATGGCTACACCTTC.

At least ten counts were recorded for this clone. The V call is TRBV6-1, the J call TRBJ2-4; tentatively, D is TRBD2 (5 bases). The germline V and J ends were trimmed by 3 bases and 0 bases, with 9 bases remaining between them. The germline V gene encodes CDR1 MNHNS and CDR2 SASEGT. This CDR3 comprises 15 residues. This CDR3 reads CASSDRGLAKNIQYF. The CDR3 DNA reads TGTGCCAGCAGTGATCGGGGTCTAGCCAAAAACATTCAGTACTTC.

In its sample, this clone was seen many times. The gene calls are TRBV12-3 or TRBV12-4 and TRBJ2-2, with 7 nucleotides matching TRBD1. The CDR3 is 14 amino acids. With 6 bases clipped from V and 2 bases from J, the junction kept 3 bases outside the gene matches. CDR3: CASRTGANTGELFF. CDR3 bases: TGTGCCAGCAGAACAGGGGCAAACACCGGGGAGCTGTTTTTT.

This clone was recorded many times. The gene calls are TRBV5-1 and TRBJ1-6; TRBD1 matches 7 bases. The germline V gene has CDR1 SGHRS and CDR2 YFSETQ. J was trimmed by 6 bases and V by 1 base; bases with no gene match: 4. CDR3 length: 15 amino acids. The CDR3 DNA sequence: TGCGCCAGCAGCTTGTCAGGGACAGTTAATTCACCCCTCCACTTT. This gives the protein CASSLSGTVNSPLHF. Variable domain in full (rest from reference TRBV5-1 and TRBJ1-6): KAGVTQTPRYLIKTRGQQVTLSCSPISGHRSVSWYQQTPGQGLQFLFEYFSETQRNKGNFPGRFSGRQFSNSRSEMNVSTLELGDSALYLCASSLSGTVNSPLHFGNGTRLTVT.

At least ten counts were recorded for this clone. V and J are TRBV9 and TRBJ2-7, with 10 bases lining up with TRBD2. After removal of 0 bases from V and 1 base from J, the junction contained 4 bases not matched to a gene. Per germline, CDR1 SGDLS and CDR2 YYNGEE. There are 16 residues in the CDR3. CDR3 region: CASSVGAGGRSYEQYF. CDR3 bases: TGTGCCAGCAGCGTAGGAGCGGGAGGGCGGTCCTACGAGCAGTACTTC.

Many counts were recorded for this clone. This sequence joins TRBV5-5 and TRBJ2-5, with D uncertain. The length of the CDR3 is 13 residues. CDR1 and CDR2 (germline): SGHKS, YYEKEE (reference sequence). The V end was cut by 1 base, the J end by 2 bases, with 6 bases between. For the CDR3, the DNA is TGTGCCAGCAGCTTGTGGGTTCAAGAGACCCAGTACTTC. As protein: CASSLWVQETQYF.

This clone has ten or more counts. The chain links TRBV25-1 to TRBJ2-1, with D perhaps TRBD2 (5 bases). V was shortened by 5 bases and J by 6 bases, with 11 bases between the two germline ends. Per germline, CDR1 MGHDK and CDR2 SYGVNS. This CDR3 is built from 13 residues. The CDR3, as DNA: TGTGCCAGCAGTCCGGACTTCTTCAATGAGCAGTTCTTC. It is translated as CASSPDFFNEQFF. The whole variable domain, remainder taken from reference TRBV25-1 and TRBJ2-1, is EADIYQTPRYLVIGTGKKITLECSQTMGHDKMYWYQQDPGMELHLIHYSYGVNSTEKGDLSSESTVSRIRTEHFPLTLESARPSHTSQYLCASSPDFFNEQFFGPGTRLTVL.

This clone was recorded many times. This chain joins TRBV4-2 and TRBJ1-5; maybe TRBD1 (5 bases). The CDR3 contains 19 residues. Germline V gene lookup returns CDR1 LGHNA and CDR2 YNFKEQ. Trimming took off 0 bases at V and 0 bases at J, with 18 bases between the two ends. As DNA, the CDR3 is TGTGCCAGCAGCCAAGACTACATCAGCGGGGGGAATAGCAATCAGCCCCAGCATTTT. Amino acid sequence: CASSQDYISGGNSNQPQHF.

This rearrangement joins TRBV24-1 to TRBJ1-5; TRBD1 might be the D (6 bases). Germline loops: CDR1 KGHDR, CDR2 SFDVKD. The V and J ends lost 2 bases and 10 bases respectively, with 17 bases between them. This CDR3 has 15 amino acids. CDR3 loop: CATSDSEGGSRPQHF. The DNA for the CDR3 is TGTGCCACCAGTGATTCAGAGGGGGGATCTCGTCCCCAGCATTTT.

The chain joins TRBV19 to TRBJ2-1; 9 bases are a match to TRBD2. This CDR3 is 18 amino acids long. With V trimmed by 7 bases and J by 3 bases, 16 bases remained unmatched. Germline values: CDR1 LNHDA, CDR2 SQIVND (reference sequence). CDR3 amino acids: CASTMTPLAGASYNEQFF. The CDR3 DNA reads as TGTGCCAGTACCATGACCCCTTTAGCGGGGGCCAGCTACAATGAGCAGTTCTTC.

This clone was seen ten or more times. Other nucleotide sequences in the sample specify the same CDR3. This chain links TRBV19 with TRBJ1-2; no clear D gene. Germline V gene data show CDR1 as LNHDA and CDR2 as SQIVND (reference sequence). The CDR3 is made up of 13 amino acids. Trimming took 6 bases from V and 3 from J, leaving 11 bases between them. The CDR3 bases are TGTGCCAGTAGCAGGACGTTAGACTATGGCTACACCTTC. It translates to CASSRTLDYGYTF. Using reference TRBV19 and TRBJ1-2 for the parts outside the CDR3, the full variable domain is DGGITQSPKYLFRKEGQNVTLSCEQNLNHDAMYWYRQDPGQGLRLIYYSQIVNDFQKGDIAEGYSVSREKKESFPLTVTSAQKNPTAFYLCASSRTLDYGYTFGSGTRLTVV.

This clone was detected ten times or more. The J gene is TRBJ2-7, the V gene TRBV5-8; 14 nucleotides line up with TRBD2. Germline CDR1 and CDR2: SGHTS and YDEGEE. This CDR3 is 14 amino acids long. J lost 9 bases, V lost 4 bases, and 6 bases had no gene match. The CDR3, as DNA: TGTGCCAGCAGCAAGGGACTAGCGGGAGTCGGGCAGTACTTC. Translated, it gives CASSKGLAGVGQYF.

In its sample, this clone was seen many times. The chain links TRBV11-3 to TRBJ2-5; D perhaps matches TRBD1 (5 bases). V shed 1 base and J shed 4 bases, with 7 bases lying between them. The germline V gene encodes CDR1 SGHNT and CDR2 YENEEA. There are 13 residues in the CDR3. DNA for the CDR3: TGTGCCAGCAGCTTAGGGCAGGGAGAGACCCAGTACTTC. It encodes CASSLGQGETQYF.

As concerns this clone: One end of the junction is discordant with germline, which a read error may explain. This sequence joins TRBV28 and TRBJ2-3; TRBD1 or TRBD2 may be the D gene (6 bases each). This CDR3 region has 17 residues. Germline CDR1 MDHEN, CDR2 SYDVKM. Here the CDR3 DNA reads TGTGCCAGCATTTTATTCACCAACGGGGGCCCCACAGATACGCAGTATTTT. Protein: CASILFTNGGPTDTQYF.

This clone occurred many times. CDR3 protein: CASSYRSGRVNTEAFF. The CDR3 DNA sequence: TGTGCCAGCAGTTACAGGAGCGGCAGGGTGAACACTGAAGCTTTCTTT. V usage is TRBV6-5 and J usage is TRBJ1-1, with D possibly TRBD1 on 5 matching bases. This CDR3 contains 16 residues. V was shortened by 2 bases and J by 0 bases, with 13 bases between the two germline ends. From germline, CDR1 is MNHEY and CDR2 SVGAGI.

V and J are TRBV11-2 and TRBJ2-2; 9 bases match TRBD1. Germline-derived CDR1 and CDR2 are SGHAT and FQNNGV. The CDR3 is 15 residues long. Germline trimming cut 5 bases from V and 1 base from J; bases unmatched to any gene: 2. This CDR3 is CASSLGQGNTGELFF. The CDR3 DNA reads TGTGCCAGCAGCCTGGGACAGGGGAACACCGGGGAGCTGTTTTTT.

This clone was counted ten times or more. The chain is built from TRBV4-1 and TRBJ2-7, with D possibly being TRBD2 (6 bases). V lost 2 bases, J lost 5 bases, and 10 bases lay in between. The CDR3 is 13 amino acids. Germline lookup yields CDR1 MGHRA and CDR2 YSYEKL. The CDR3, as DNA: TGCGCCAGCAGCCAATTCGGGGGTCACGAGCAGTACTTC. It codes for CASSQFGGHEQYF.

The chain joins TRBV20-1 to TRBJ2-1; the D is unclear. Germline V lookup: CDR1 DFQATT, CDR2 SNEGSKA (reference sequence). Trimming cost V 5 bases and J 5 bases, with 16 bases left between them. The CDR3 length is 14 residues. The CDR3 nucleotides read TGCAGTGCTCAAAGCTTGAGGAACCACAATGAGCAGTTCTTC. It codes for CSAQSLRNHNEQFF.

The chain combines TRBV5-1 with TRBJ1-2; TRBD1 aligns across 7 bases. This CDR3 comprises 14 residues. CDR1 is SGHRS, CDR2 YFSETQ, per germline. J gave up 4 bases and V 0 bases, and 3 bases lay outside the gene matches. As DNA, the CDR3 is TGCGCCAGCAGCTTGGCGGGACAGTCCTATGGCTACACCTTC. This gives the protein CASSLAGQSYGYTF.

This clone was recorded many times. The chain has TRBV7-2 and TRBJ1-2; D not certain. V was clipped by 1 base and J by 6 bases, with 9 bases between them. This CDR3 region has 13 residues. Per germline, CDR1 SGHTA and CDR2 FQGNSA. CDR3 sequence: CASSLVGINGYTF. As DNA, the CDR3 is TGTGCCAGCAGCTTAGTAGGAATCAATGGCTACACCTTC.

This clone showed up many times. The chain recombines TRBV9 with TRBJ2-5; 8 bases fit TRBD2. V lost 4 bases and J lost 1; bases outside the gene matches: 15. Germline CDR1 reads SGDLS; CDR2 reads YYNGEE. There are 18 residues in the CDR3. The CDR3 nucleotides are TGTGCCAGCAGCCCTCCCGGGACTAGTAAATATAGCCAAGAGACCCAGTACTTC. This encodes CASSPPGTSKYSQETQYF.

Concerning this clone itself: The sample carries other DNA sequences with the same CDR3. The gene calls are TRBV12-3 or TRBV12-4 and TRBJ1-2; D is ambiguous. This CDR3 is 11 amino acids long. Trimming shortened V by 1 base and J by 11 bases, and 8 bases separated the two germline ends. CDR3 loop: CASSLGTGYTF. The CDR3 DNA follows: TGTGCCAGCAGTTTAGGGACGGGGTACACCTTC.

CDR3 bases: TGCGCCAGCAGACAAGCCAACCCTGACAGGGCGGATGGCTACACCTTC. Translating it yields CASRQANPDRADGYTF. The chain combines TRBV5-1 with TRBJ1-2, with 7 bases that match TRBD1. This CDR3 contains 16 residues. The germline CDR1 and CDR2 sequences are SGHRS and YFSETQ. The trim removed 5 bases at V and 6 bases at J, leaving 16 bases unmatched.

The table lists this clone with many counts. This rearrangement joins TRBV4-2 to TRBJ1-5; no definite D call. V was cut by 4 bases and J by 3 bases, with 16 bases left in between. Germline values: CDR1 LGHNA, CDR2 YNFKEQ. The CDR3 runs 16 residues. DNA of the CDR3: TGTGCCAGCAGCCCTGAAGAGGACGGTTCCAATCAGCCCCAGCATTTT. Its protein is CASSPEEDGSNQPQHF.

This clone was recorded at least ten times. V is TRBV4-2 and J is TRBJ2-2; D is perhaps TRBD2 (5 bases). Germline V CDR1 and CDR2: LGHNA, YNFKEQ. The CDR3 is 17 residues long. Deletions cut 4 bases from V and 6 bases from J, with 21 bases between. The CDR3 DNA reads as TGTGCCAGCAGCCCCCGGGGTAGGGAAGGGAGCGCCGGGGAGCTGTTTTTT. As protein: CASSPRGREGSAGELFF.